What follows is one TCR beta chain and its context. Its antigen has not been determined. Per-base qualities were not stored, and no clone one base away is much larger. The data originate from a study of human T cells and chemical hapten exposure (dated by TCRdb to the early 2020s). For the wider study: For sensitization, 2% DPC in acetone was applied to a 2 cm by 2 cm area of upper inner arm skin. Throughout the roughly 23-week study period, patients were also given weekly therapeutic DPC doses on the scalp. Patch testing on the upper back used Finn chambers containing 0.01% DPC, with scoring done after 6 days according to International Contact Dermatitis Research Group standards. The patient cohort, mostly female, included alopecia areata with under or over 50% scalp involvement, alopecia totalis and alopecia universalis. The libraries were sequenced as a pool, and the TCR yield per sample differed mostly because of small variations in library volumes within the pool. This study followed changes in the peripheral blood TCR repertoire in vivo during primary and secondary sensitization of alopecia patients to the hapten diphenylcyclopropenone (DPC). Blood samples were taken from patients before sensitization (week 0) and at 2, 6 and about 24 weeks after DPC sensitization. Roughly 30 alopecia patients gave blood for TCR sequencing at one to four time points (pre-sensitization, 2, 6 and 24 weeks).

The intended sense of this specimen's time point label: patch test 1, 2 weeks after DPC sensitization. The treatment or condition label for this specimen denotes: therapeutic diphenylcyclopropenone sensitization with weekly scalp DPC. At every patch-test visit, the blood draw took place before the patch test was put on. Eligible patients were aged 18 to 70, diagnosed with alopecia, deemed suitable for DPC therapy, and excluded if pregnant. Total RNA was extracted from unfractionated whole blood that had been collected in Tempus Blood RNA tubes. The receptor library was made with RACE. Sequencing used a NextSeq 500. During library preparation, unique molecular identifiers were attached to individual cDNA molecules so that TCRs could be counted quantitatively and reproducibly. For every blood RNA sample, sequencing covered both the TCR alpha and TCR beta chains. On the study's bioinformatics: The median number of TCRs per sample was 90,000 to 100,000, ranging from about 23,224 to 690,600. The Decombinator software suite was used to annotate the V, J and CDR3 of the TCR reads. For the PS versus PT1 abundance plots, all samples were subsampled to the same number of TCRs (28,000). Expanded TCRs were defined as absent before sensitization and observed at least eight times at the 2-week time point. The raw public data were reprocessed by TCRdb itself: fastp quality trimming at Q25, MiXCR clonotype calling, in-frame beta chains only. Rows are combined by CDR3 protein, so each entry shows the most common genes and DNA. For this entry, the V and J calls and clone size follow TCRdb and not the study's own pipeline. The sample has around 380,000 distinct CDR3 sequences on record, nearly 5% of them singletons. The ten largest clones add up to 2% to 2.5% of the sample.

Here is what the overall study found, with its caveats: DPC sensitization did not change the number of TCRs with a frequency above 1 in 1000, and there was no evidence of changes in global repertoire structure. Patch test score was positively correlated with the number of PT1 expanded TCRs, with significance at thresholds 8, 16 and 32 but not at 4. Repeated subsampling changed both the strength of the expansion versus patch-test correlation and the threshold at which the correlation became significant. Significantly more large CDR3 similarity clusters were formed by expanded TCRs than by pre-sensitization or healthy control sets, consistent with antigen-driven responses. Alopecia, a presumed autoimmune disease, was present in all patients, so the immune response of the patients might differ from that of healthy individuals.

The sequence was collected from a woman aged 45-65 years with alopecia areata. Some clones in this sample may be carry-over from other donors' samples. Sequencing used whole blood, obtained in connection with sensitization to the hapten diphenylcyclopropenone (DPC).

Read as DNA, the sequence is TGTGCCAGCAGCCCCAGACAGGGCTTTGACGAGCAGTACTTC. Translated, it gives CASSPRQGFDEQYF. The rearrangement combines TRBV4-2 with TRBJ2-7, with TRBD1 identical over 7 junction bases. CDR3 length: 14 amino acids, cysteine to phenylalanine. Of the read, only the CDR3 DNA is kept; its 42 bases are in frame from base 1. The germline V gene sets CDR1 to LGHNA and CDR2 to YNFKEQ. Germline trimming amounts to 4 bases on V and 5 bases on J, with 8 as the count of junction bases outside the gene matches.